Described below is a single TCR beta chain sequence and its context. Its antigen remains unknown. Data came from immunoSEQ multiplex PCR; TCRdb stores just in-frame clones and leaves some out. The sample has 72,000 or so clones, 88% seen once. This sample was taken from a study of OX40 agonist ivuxolimab in advanced cancers. Study-level background: Three partial responders included one hepatocellular carcinoma patient and two cutaneous melanoma patients. The study's findings and limits: Expanded clones were, on average, more numerous among CD8+ T cells than CD4+.

Prior autoimmune disease or systemic immunosuppression barred patients. Blood got drawn at baseline, again on cycle 4 day 1, and then on cycle 7 day 1. The origin of this receptor is an adult with an advanced solid tumor such as melanoma, head and neck, liver or kidney cancer. The sequenced sample was CD4+ or CD8+ T cells sorted from blood, obtained in a trial of the OX40 agonist ivuxolimab.

CDR3 residues: CASTHGRASGTYEQYF. CDR3 in DNA: TGTGCCAGCACCCACGGTCGGGCTAGCGGGACCTACGAGCAGTACTTC. This chain uses TRBV7-8 with TRBJ2-7; 9 bases match TRBD2. The CDR3 extends over 16 amino acids. CDR1 is SGHVS, CDR2 FQNEAQ, per germline. J was trimmed by 2 bases and V by 7 bases; bases with no gene match: 12. The full variable domain, its missing parts supplied by reference TRBV7-8 and TRBJ2-7, is GAGVSQSPRYKVAKRGQDVALRCDPISGHVSLFWYQQALGQGPEFLTYFQNEAQLDKSGLPSDRFFAERPEGSVSTLKIQRTQQEDSAVYLCASTHGRASGTYEQYFGPGTRLTVT.